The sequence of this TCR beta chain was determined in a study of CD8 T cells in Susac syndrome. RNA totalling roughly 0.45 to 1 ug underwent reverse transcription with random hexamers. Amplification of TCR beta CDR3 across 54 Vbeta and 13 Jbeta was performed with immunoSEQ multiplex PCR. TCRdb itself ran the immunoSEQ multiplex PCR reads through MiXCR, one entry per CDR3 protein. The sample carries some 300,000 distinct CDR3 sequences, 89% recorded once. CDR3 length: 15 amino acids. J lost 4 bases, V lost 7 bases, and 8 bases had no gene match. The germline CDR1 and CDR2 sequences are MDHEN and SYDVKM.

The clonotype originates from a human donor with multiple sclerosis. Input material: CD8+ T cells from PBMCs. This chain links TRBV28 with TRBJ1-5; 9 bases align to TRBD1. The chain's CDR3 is CASTNRGLGNQPQHF. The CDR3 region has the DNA TGTGCCAGCACCAACAGGGGGCTAGGTAATCAGCCCCAGCATTTT.